This paragraph covers one T cell receptor (beta chain) sequence. Its antigen remains undetermined. Base qualities are not recorded, but no much larger clone differs from it by a single base. The data belong to a study of blood T cell repertoires in COVID-19 (dated by TCRdb to the early 2020s). Broadly, across the study: Collaborator samples came from the United States, Italy and Spain and covered acute and convalescent phases of COVID-19. Where HLA class I and class II types were available, the types were taken from metadata supplied by the sample provider, not from assay-based typing. A de-identified subject ID, COVID-19 status, age in years and sex were almost always included in the sample metadata. Samples were obtained from the ongoing ImmuneRACE study (first 160 participants) and from 1,254 subjects provided by 6 global collaborators. The material from the prospective study consisted of cDNA or gDNA derived from T cells, B-cell-depleted T cells, or PBMCs. A freely available public database, intended as a resource for researchers studying the immune response to SARS-CoV-2, is where the repertoires were released. Subjects who had been exposed to COVID-19, were actively infected with it, or had recovered from it provided the deeply sampled blood TCRbeta repertoires that made up the dataset.

The immunoSEQ Assay, a bias-controlled multiplex PCR, was used to amplify TCRbeta CDR3 regions from genomic DNA. The source study handled its data this way. Nucleated cell counts per sample were estimated from amplification of reference gene primers within the assay. Sequence reads were collapsed and filtered to measure the absolute abundance of every unique TCRbeta CDR3 rearrangement. For each sample, productive Simpson clonality was calculated as the square root of Simpson's diversity index across productive rearrangements. TCRdb took over this immuneACCESS table, retaining in-frame rearrangements with V and J assigned. Such tables are incomplete; in checked studies, under half of the missing clones stem from an unresolved V gene, and the remainder is unexplained. V and J calls plus clone size are reproduced from that table; the DNA served to infer D and trimming. The sample table records a few hundred thousand clones; around nine tenths of these occur just once. The top ten hold over 6% of the sample.

Whole blood was collected in K2EDTA tubes by collaborating institutions according to the institutions' own protocols. For TCRbeta analysis, collaborators shipped samples as frozen whole blood, isolated PBMCs, or DNA extracted from either of those sample types. Based on the germline V gene, the CDR1 and CDR2 sequences are MNHEY and SVGAGI. Spanning cysteine to phenylalanine, the CDR3 consists of 12 amino acids. Only CDR3 DNA is held: 36 bases, read in frame from base 1. V is pared back by 6 bases and J by 2 bases, with 7 bases lying between the germline termini. The investigation overall reported the following: The amount of clinical and demographic metadata varied by source and participant and was provided uncurated.

The rearranged chain carries TRBV6-5 and TRBJ1-2; the D gene is perhaps TRBD1, on 6 matching bases. What was sequenced was peripheral blood. The TCR originated in a woman in her 70s with active or convalescent COVID-19. Here the CDR3 is given as CASRDRNYGYTF. The sequenced DNA: TGTGCCAGCAGGGACAGAAACTATGGCTACACCTTC.